The 27 T cell receptor beta chains below all came from one sample that was sequenced in a study of blood T cells in healthy people across ages. Through a sample-barcoded 5' primer and a J-beta primer mix, a second PCR was run for roughly 6 to 11 cycles. TCRdb re-called the 5' RACE reads through MiXCR, storing one row per CDR3 protein. The sample yields around 2 million distinct CDR3 sequences, approximately 40% seen once. The sequenced sample consisted of blood. All receptors come from a human donor in good health.

This clonotype has just a few counts. This chain links TRBV2 with TRBJ1-2; D unresolved. There are 12 residues in the CDR3. Germline V gene lookup returns CDR1 SNHLY and CDR2 FYNNEI. The V gene lost 2 bases and the J gene lost 4 bases, with 5 bases spanning the gap. The CDR3 sequence is CASSEHSYGYTF. The CDR3 nucleotides are TGTGCCAGCAGTGAACACAGCTATGGCTACACCTTC.

The chain joins TRBV6-5 to TRBJ2-1, with D possibly TRBD2 on 6 matching bases. V dropped 2 bases and J dropped 7 bases, with 15 bases sitting between them. Germline assignment: CDR1 MNHEY and CDR2 SVGAGI. The CDR3 is 15 residues long. CDR3 sequence: CASSYEGLPQNEQFF. In DNA, the CDR3 is TGTGCCAGCAGTTACGAGGGACTCCCTCAGAATGAGCAGTTCTTC.

This rearrangement joins TRBV29-1 to TRBJ1-5; 7 nucleotides match TRBD1. Germline V CDR1 and CDR2: SQVTM, ANQGSEA. The junction had 6 bases not matched to a gene; V was cut back by 7 bases and J by 0 bases. The CDR3 totals 14 residues. The CDR3: CSGEGQSSNQPQHF. CDR3 sequence (DNA): TGCAGCGGAGAGGGACAGTCTAGCAATCAGCCCCAGCATTTT.

The chain has TRBV6-5 and TRBJ2-1, with TRBD2 matching over 12 bases. J lost 10 bases, V lost 2 bases, and 12 bases had no gene match. The CDR3 loop spans 17 amino acids. Germline V gene sequence: CDR1 MNHEY, CDR2 SVGAGI. The CDR3 sequence is CASSYDSSSGGVKEQFF. The DNA for the CDR3 is TGTGCCAGCAGTTACGATTCTTCTAGCGGGGGGGTCAAGGAGCAGTTCTTC.

This clonotype was picked up many times. This chain links TRBV7-2 with TRBJ2-1; 13 bases align to TRBD2. J lost 7 bases, V lost 1 base, and 1 base had no gene match. Looked up from germline, CDR1 is SGHTA and CDR2 is FQGNSA. This CDR3 spans 15 amino acids. This CDR3 reads CASSLEGLAGNEQFF. The CDR3 region has the DNA TGTGCCAGCAGCTTAGAGGGACTAGCGGGGAATGAGCAGTTCTTC.

This clonotype was recorded at least ten times. In DNA form, the CDR3 reads TGTGCCAGCAGTCCATCCCCAGAGTCCGAGCAGTACTTC. This sequence encodes CASSPSPESEQYF. The chain uses TRBV6-6 and TRBJ2-7; no firm D call. Germline V gene sequence: CDR1 MNHNY, CDR2 SVGAGI (reference sequence). Trimming cost V 5 bases and J 6 bases, with 14 bases left between them. The CDR3 has 13 residues.

The chain employs TRBV6-5 and TRBJ2-7; perhaps D is TRBD1 or TRBD2 (5 bases each). Trimming shortened V by 6 bases and J by 1 base, and 13 bases separated the two germline ends. The CDR3 has 14 residues. CDR1 is MNHEY and CDR2 is SVGAGI in the germline V gene. CDR3 DNA sequence: TGTGCCAGCAGGGCCGGGGCGTTTTCCTACGAGCAGTACTTC. Translated, it gives CASRAGAFSYEQYF.

CDR3 coding DNA: TGTGCCAGCAGTCCCGTCCCGGGAGACCTGGCCAAAAACATTCAGTACTTC. Translation: CASSPVPGDLAKNIQYF. The genes are TRBV28 and TRBJ2-4, with a weak D call TRBD2 (6 bases). The V end was cut by 5 bases, the J end by 1 base, with 18 bases between. The CDR3 loop spans 17 amino acids. Germline CDR1 is MDHEN and CDR2 is SYDVKM.

The table lists this clonotype with a few counts. V is TRBV6-6 and J is TRBJ1-2; possibly TRBD1 for D (5 bases). This CDR3 is built from 13 residues. Germline loops: CDR1 MNHNY, CDR2 SVGAGI (reference sequence). The germline V and J ends were trimmed by 6 bases and 9 bases, with 17 bases remaining between them. CDR3 bases: TGTGCCAGCAGCCCTGACAGACAAGGAAGCTACACCTTC. It yields the protein CASSPDRQGSYTF.

This clonotype was seen a single time. The chain recombines TRBV12-3 or TRBV12-4 with TRBJ1-6; the D is unclear. The CDR3 extends over 14 amino acids. The ends were cut back, 6 bases at V and 9 bases at J, with 15 bases in the middle. Written as DNA, the CDR3 is TGTGCCAGCAGCCCTGGCCTAATGGGTTCACCCCTCCACTTT. As protein: CASSPGLMGSPLHF.

This clonotype was seen only a few times. The chain links TRBV6-2 or TRBV6-3 to TRBJ1-2, with D perhaps TRBD1 (5 bases). The V gene's germline CDR1 is MNHEY and CDR2 SVGEGT. V shed 3 bases and J shed 2 bases, with 13 bases lying between them. The CDR3 covers 15 residues. The chain's CDR3 is CASSYYRQTNYGYTF. The CDR3 coding sequence is TGTGCCAGCAGTTATTATAGACAGACGAACTATGGCTACACCTTC.

The chain links TRBV6-2 or TRBV6-3 to TRBJ2-5, with D tentatively TRBD1 (5 bases). The J call may not be correct, given that the DNA end is closer to TRBJ2-7. CDR1 is MNHEY and CDR2 is SVGEGT in the germline V gene. This CDR3 is 13 amino acids long. The chain's CDR3 is CASRSLEGDEQYF. In DNA, the CDR3 is TGTGCCAGCAGGAGTCTAGAAGGGGACGAGCAGTACTTC.

The table lists this clonotype with a few counts. This rearrangement joins TRBV14 to TRBJ2-1, with 9 bases aligning to TRBD2. The CDR3 has 15 amino acids. Germline assignment: CDR1 SGHDN and CDR2 FVKESK. The V and J ends lost 4 bases and 3 bases, in that order; junction bases with no gene match: 4. The CDR3 nucleotides are TGTGCCAGCAGCCCCCTGACTAGCGGCTACAATGAGCAGTTCTTC. This translates into CASSPLTSGYNEQFF.

This clonotype was seen a few times. The V and J genes are TRBV7-9 and TRBJ1-4; D perhaps matches TRBD1 (6 bases). Trimming cost V 5 bases and J 7 bases, with 14 bases left between them. Looked up from germline, CDR1 is SEHNR and CDR2 is FQNEAQ (reference sequence). This CDR3 spans 14 amino acids. The CDR3 DNA reads as TGTGCCAGCAGCCCCTGGGGGGCGGGTGAAAAACTGTTTTTT. This encodes CASSPWGAGEKLFF. Filled out from reference TRBV7-9 and TRBJ1-4, the complete variable domain reads DTGVSQNPRHKITKRGQNVTFRCDPISEHNRLYWYRQTLGQGPEFLTYFQNEAQLEKSRLLSDRFSAERPKGSFSTLEIQRTEQGDSAMYLCASSPWGAGEKLFFGSGTQLSVL.

The chain uses TRBV2 and TRBJ2-1; 10 nucleotides align to TRBD2. Unmatched junction bases numbered 10, after V lost 9 bases and J lost 8 bases. The CDR3 is 14 residues long. Germline CDR1 reads SNHLY; CDR2 reads FYNNEI. The CDR3 DNA is TGTGCCAGTAACCAGCGGGGGGGCGGGGATGAGCAGTTCTTC. Residues: CASNQRGGGDEQFF.

This clonotype occurred a few times. The rearrangement uses TRBV6-2 or TRBV6-3 and TRBJ2-5; no clear D. Looked up from germline, CDR1 is MNHEY and CDR2 is SVGEGT. V dropped 6 bases and J dropped 2 bases, with 16 bases sitting between them. The length of the CDR3 is 15 residues. CDR3 amino acids: CASSRSPAGQETQYF. In nucleotides, the CDR3 is TGTGCCAGCAGCCGAAGCCCGGCAGGACAAGAGACCCAGTACTTC.

At least ten counts were recorded for this clonotype. This chain connects TRBV5-1 to TRBJ2-3; 8 bases are shared with TRBD2. Trimming removed 2 bases from V and 4 bases from J; junction bases left unmatched: 6. From germline, CDR1 is SGHRS and CDR2 YFSETQ. This CDR3 is 15 amino acids long. CDR3 in amino acids: CASSLSAGGPDTQYF. CDR3 DNA sequence: TGCGCCAGCAGCTTATCCGCGGGGGGACCAGATACGCAGTATTTT.

For the CDR3, the DNA is TGTGCCAGCAGCCGTGACCTGGGCATGGTGACCCCTGAAGCTTTCTTT. This gives the protein CASSRDLGMVTPEAFF. The chain carries TRBV12-3 or TRBV12-4 and TRBJ1-1; D call uncertain. Trimming took 6 bases from V and 6 from J, leaving 23 bases between them. This CDR3 comprises 16 residues.

This chain uses TRBV3-1 with TRBJ2-1, with 9 nucleotides matching TRBD2. Trimming cost V 1 base and J 5 bases; bases outside gene matches: 15. CDR1 and CDR2 from the germline V gene are LGHDT and YNNKEL (reference sequence). This CDR3 contains 19 residues. The CDR3 DNA reads TGTGCCAGCAGCCAAGGGCGTCGGTGGGTAGCGGGGGAGGACAATGAGCAGTTCTTC. Translation: CASSQGRRWVAGEDNEQFF.

The V gene is TRBV29-1, the J gene TRBJ2-7; the D gene is possibly TRBD2 (5 bases). CDR3 length: 18 residues. The germline CDR1 and CDR2 sequences are SQVTM and ANQGSEA. Trimming removed 0 bases from V and 1 base from J, with 22 bases in between. CDR3 coding DNA: TGCAGCGTTGAAGAATATAGGTTGGAGGCAGATGAATCCTACGAGCAGTACTTC. Its protein product is CSVEEYRLEADESYEQYF.

The V and J genes are TRBV6-5 and TRBJ2-7, with 14 bases fitting TRBD2. Germline CDR1 is MNHEY and CDR2 is SVGAGI. CDR3 size: 15 residues. The ends lost 6 bases at V and 2 bases at J; junction bases unmatched: 3. This CDR3 is CASRWTSGGTYEQYF. The CDR3 DNA reads as TGTGCCAGCAGGTGGACTAGCGGGGGGACCTACGAGCAGTACTTC.

This clonotype was seen a handful of times. This chain joins TRBV29-1 and TRBJ2-1, with 9 bases lining up with TRBD2. CDR3 length: 12 amino acids. V lost 7 bases to trimming and J lost 8 bases; unmatched junction nucleotides: 6. Germline lookup yields CDR1 SQVTM and CDR2 ANQGSEA. The DNA of the CDR3 is TGCAGCGCCCAGGGACTAGCATATGAGCAGTTCTTC. It specifies CSAQGLAYEQFF.

This clonotype was observed at least ten times. The rearrangement links TRBV5-5 to TRBJ2-3, with D possibly matching TRBD1 (6 bases). Trimming pared 0 bases from V and 3 bases from J, leaving 11 bases between. The CDR3 consists of 15 residues. Germline values: CDR1 SGHKS, CDR2 YYEKEE (reference sequence). This CDR3 is CASSLGPQGTDTQYF. CDR3 nucleotides: TGTGCCAGCAGCTTGGGACCTCAGGGGACAGATACGCAGTATTTT.

J is TRBJ1-5 and V is TRBV7-2; no clear D gene. The CDR3 is made up of 14 amino acids. Germline loops: CDR1 SGHTA, CDR2 FQGNSA. The V end lost 1 base, the J end lost 7 bases, and 11 bases lay between the germline ends. CDR3 protein: CASSLVGIRQPQHF. The CDR3 DNA is TGTGCCAGCAGCTTAGTAGGTATTAGACAGCCCCAGCATTTT.

This clonotype was detected a few times. The V and J genes are TRBV7-2 and TRBJ2-5; D gene uncertain. This CDR3 has 14 amino acids. Trimming removed 1 base from V and 5 bases from J, with 11 bases in between. The germline V gene has CDR1 SGHTA and CDR2 FQGNSA. The CDR3 here is CASSLVPSTETQYF. Here the CDR3 DNA reads TGTGCCAGCAGCTTAGTCCCCAGCACGGAGACCCAGTACTTC.

The table lists this clonotype with many counts. The chain has TRBV3-1 and TRBJ2-3; D might be TRBD1 (6 bases). Per the germline V gene, CDR1 is LGHDT and CDR2 is YNNKEL (reference sequence). Trimming stripped 8 bases from V and 6 bases from J, with 12 bases between. This CDR3 is built from 12 residues. CDR3 nucleotide sequence: TGTGCCAGCTCCCAGGGGTCGGATACGCAGTATTTT. Translated: CASSQGSDTQYF.

The V and J genes are TRBV5-1 and TRBJ2-7; TRBD2 might be the D (5 bases). Trimming took off 6 bases at V and 4 bases at J, with 17 bases between the two ends. The CDR3 is made up of 14 amino acids. The germline V gene has CDR1 SGHRS and CDR2 YFSETQ. The CDR3 bases are TGCGCCAGCACCAAGGACCGGGGAGTTTACGAGCAGTACTTC. This translates into CASTKDRGVYEQYF.